The clone carrying this T cell receptor beta chain was seen only once. Its antigen is not identified. At one boundary the junction diverges from the germline segment, which might be a read error. Profiling relied on immunoSEQ multiplex PCR, and the TCRdb table lists in-frame clones only, not all of them. Of roughly 4,500 clones listed, about 87% were seen once; the top ten hold 8.1%. Patients had resection for synchronous oligometastatic disease or delayed recurrence of a solitary brain metastasis. This sample was included in a study of T cells in lung cancer brain metastases. Study background: Tobacco use history was present in most of the 20 patients, median 40 pack-years. A median roughly 320 days separated primary and brain metastasis sampling.

Study observations and caveats: Few clones were shared between paired lesions (mean Morisita 0.23); most were lesion-specific.

The sequence was obtained from a man aged 55 to 69 with non-small cell lung cancer. Source material: tumor tissue from the primary lung tumor.

The CDR3 sequence: CASSQVFSTGELFF. CDR3 DNA: TGTGCTAGCAGCCAGGTGTTTAGTACCGGGGAGCTGTTTTTT. The chain has TRBV7-7 and TRBJ2-2; D gene ambiguous. Germline V gene data show CDR1 as SSHAT and CDR2 as FNYEAQ (reference sequence). This CDR3 is built from 14 residues.